This T cell receptor (beta chain) was identified during a study of blood T cell repertoires in COVID-19. Data came from immunoSEQ multiplex PCR; TCRdb stores just in-frame clones and leaves some out. The sample lists 400,000 to 450,000 clones, roughly 88% occurring once. Looked up from germline, CDR1 is LGHDT and CDR2 is YNNKEL (reference sequence). The CDR3 has 12 amino acids. V lost 4 bases and J lost 7, with 10 bases in between. The sample taken for sequencing was peripheral blood. The sequence derives from a woman aged 45-59 years with COVID-19, enrolled during active disease. V is TRBV3-1 (or the pseudogene TRBV3-2) and J is TRBJ1-1; D is unresolved. CDR3 nucleotide sequence: TGTGCCAGCAGCCCTCTAGGCTTTGAAGCTTTCTTT. Translating it yields CASSPLGFEAFF.